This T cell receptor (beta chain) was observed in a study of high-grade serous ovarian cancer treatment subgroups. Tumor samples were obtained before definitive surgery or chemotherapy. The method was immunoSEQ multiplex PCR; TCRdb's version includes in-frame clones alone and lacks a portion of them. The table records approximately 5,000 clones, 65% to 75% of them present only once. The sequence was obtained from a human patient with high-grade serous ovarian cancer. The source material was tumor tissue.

The CDR3 reads CASRRGLQQQTQYF. The CDR3, as DNA: TGTGCCAGCAGACGAGGGCTTCAGCAACAGACCCAGTACTTC. V gene TRBV5-6 combines with J gene TRBJ2-5; D perhaps matches TRBD2 (5 bases). Trimming took 5 bases from V and 6 from J, leaving 17 bases between them. This CDR3 is 14 amino acids long. CDR1 is SGHDT and CDR2 is YYEEEE in the germline V gene.